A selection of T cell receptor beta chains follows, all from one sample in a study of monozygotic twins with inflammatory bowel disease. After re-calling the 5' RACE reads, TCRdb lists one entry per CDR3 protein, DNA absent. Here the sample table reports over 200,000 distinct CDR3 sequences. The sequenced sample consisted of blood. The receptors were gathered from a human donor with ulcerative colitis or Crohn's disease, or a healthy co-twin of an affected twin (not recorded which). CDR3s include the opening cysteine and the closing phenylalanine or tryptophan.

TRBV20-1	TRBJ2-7	CSARVLQGPGHEQYF
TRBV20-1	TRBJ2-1	CSAIFSTYNEQFF
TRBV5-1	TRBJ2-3	CASSSPPTDTQYF
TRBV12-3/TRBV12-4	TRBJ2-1	CASSLVAGGTPYNEQFF
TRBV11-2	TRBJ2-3	CASSLDWDSTDTQYF
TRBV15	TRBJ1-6	CATSREDTSSPLHF
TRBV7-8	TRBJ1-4	CASMSGATNEKLFF
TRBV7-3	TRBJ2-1	CASSIRDKYNEQFF
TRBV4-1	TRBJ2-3	CASSQEAGGSTDTQYF
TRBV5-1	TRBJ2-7	CASSSGFSYEQYF
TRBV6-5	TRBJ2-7	CASTPPDGYEQYF
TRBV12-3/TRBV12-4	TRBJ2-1	CASSGGDDEQFF
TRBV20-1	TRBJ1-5	CSARIGVGHQPQHF
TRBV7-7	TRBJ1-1	CASSTGPGAGTRAEAFF
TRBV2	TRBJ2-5	CASIKRAETQYF
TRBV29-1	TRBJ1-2	CSVLTRDSPGGYTF
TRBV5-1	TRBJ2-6	CASSFVSAGANVLTF
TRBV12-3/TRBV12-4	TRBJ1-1	CASSSRQGPEAFF
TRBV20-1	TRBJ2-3	CSAQNRRGYTDTQYF
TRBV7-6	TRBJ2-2	CASSPGTGATGELFF
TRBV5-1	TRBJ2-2	CASSFIRGASGELFF
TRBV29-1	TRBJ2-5	CSAAAGVETQYF
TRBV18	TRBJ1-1	CASSANRVNTEAFF
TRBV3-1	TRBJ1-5	CASSQRQQPQHF
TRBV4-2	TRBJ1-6	CASSQDRGGAAPLHF
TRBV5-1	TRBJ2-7	CASSLWLGQTPYEQYF
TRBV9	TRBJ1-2	CASSDPLGGGGYGYTF
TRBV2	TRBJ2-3	CASSDFSRPGDTDTQYF
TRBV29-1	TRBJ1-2	CSSGQGDYGYTF
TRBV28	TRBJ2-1	CASSYPGQGSNEQFF
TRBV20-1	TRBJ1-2	CSARDRGLLGYGYTF
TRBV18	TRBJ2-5	CASSRDSLETQYF
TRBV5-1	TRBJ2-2	CASSQSNRGPNTGELFF
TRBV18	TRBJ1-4	CASAHREDEKLFF
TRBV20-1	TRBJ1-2	CSASKDSDYGYTF
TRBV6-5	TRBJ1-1	CASTKGGPSGTEAFF
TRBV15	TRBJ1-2	CATSRGGYGYTF
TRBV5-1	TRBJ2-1	CASSSQGRGSNEQFF
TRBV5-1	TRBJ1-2	CASSRGRGLKGSDYGYTF
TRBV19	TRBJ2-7	CASSIAPTPAYEQYF
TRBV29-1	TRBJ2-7	CSVEVDRPYEQYF
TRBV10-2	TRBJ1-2	CASSVYGFGGYTF